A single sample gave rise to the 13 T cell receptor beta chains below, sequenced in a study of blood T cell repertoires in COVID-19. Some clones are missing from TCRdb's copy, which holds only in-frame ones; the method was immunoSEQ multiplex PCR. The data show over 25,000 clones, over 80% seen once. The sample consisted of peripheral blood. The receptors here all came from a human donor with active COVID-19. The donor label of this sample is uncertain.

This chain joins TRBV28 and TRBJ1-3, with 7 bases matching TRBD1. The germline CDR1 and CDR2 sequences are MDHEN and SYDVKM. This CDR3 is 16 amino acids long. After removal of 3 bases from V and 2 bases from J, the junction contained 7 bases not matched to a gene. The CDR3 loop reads CASSFFPGGAGNTIYF. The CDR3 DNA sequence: TGTGCCAGCAGTTTTTTTCCAGGGGGAGCTGGAAACACCATATATTTT.

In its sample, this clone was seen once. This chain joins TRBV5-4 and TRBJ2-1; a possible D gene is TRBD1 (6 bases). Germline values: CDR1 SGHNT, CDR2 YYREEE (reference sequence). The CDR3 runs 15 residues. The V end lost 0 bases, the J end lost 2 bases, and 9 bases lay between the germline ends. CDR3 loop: CASSLDRDTYNEQFF. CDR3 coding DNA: TGTGCCAGCAGCTTGGACAGGGACACCTACAATGAGCAGTTCTTC.

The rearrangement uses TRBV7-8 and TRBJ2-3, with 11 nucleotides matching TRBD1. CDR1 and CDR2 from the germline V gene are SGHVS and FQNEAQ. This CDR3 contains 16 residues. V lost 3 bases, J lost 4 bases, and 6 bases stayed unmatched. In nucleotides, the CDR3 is TGTGCCAGCAGCTTGGTTGGGACAGGGGGTGCAGATACGCAGTATTTT. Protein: CASSLVGTGGADTQYF.

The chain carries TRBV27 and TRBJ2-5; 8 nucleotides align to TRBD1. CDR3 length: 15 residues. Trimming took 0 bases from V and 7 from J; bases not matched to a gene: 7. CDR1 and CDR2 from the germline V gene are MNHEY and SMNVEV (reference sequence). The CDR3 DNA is TGTGCCAGCAGTTTATCCGGACAGGGCGGAGGGACCCAGTACTTC. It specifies CASSLSGQGGGTQYF.

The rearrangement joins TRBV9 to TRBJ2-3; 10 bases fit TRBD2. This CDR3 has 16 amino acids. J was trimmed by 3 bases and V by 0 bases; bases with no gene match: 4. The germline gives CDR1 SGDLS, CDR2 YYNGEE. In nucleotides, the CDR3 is TGTGCCAGCAGCGTAGCCAGCGGGGGGGGGACAGATACGCAGTATTTT. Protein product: CASSVASGGGTDTQYF.

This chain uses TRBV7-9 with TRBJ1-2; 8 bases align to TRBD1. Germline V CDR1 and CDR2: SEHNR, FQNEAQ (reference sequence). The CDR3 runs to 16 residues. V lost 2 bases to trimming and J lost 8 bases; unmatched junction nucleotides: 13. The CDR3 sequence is CASSLSLYRGGRGYTF. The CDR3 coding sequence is TGTGCCAGCAGCTTATCCCTTTACAGGGGGGGAAGAGGCTACACCTTC.

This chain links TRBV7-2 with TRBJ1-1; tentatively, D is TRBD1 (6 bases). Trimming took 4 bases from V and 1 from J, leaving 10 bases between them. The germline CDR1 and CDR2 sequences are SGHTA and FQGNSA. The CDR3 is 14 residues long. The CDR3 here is CASSSVQGNTEAFF. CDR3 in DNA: TGTGCCAGCAGCTCCGTACAGGGGAACACTGAAGCTTTCTTT.

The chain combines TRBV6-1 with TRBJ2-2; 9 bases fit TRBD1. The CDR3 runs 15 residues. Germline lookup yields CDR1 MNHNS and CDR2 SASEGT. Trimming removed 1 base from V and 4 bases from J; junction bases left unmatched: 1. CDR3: CASSEGGQGTGELFF. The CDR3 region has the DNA TGTGCCAGCAGTGAAGGGGGACAGGGCACCGGGGAGCTGTTTTTT.

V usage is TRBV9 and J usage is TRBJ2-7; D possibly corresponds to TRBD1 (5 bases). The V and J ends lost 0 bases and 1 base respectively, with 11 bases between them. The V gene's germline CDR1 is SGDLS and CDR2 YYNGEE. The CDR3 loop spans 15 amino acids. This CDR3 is CASSVDDSTSYEQYF. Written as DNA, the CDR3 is TGTGCCAGCAGCGTAGATGACAGCACTTCCTACGAGCAGTACTTC.

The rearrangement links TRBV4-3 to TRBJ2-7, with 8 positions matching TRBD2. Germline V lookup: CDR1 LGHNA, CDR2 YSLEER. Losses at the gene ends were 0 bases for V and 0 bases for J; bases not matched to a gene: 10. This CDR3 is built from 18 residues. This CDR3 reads CASSQEQGPGLVSYEQYF. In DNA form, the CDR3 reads TGCGCCAGCAGCCAAGAACAGGGTCCGGGACTAGTCTCCTACGAGCAGTACTTC.

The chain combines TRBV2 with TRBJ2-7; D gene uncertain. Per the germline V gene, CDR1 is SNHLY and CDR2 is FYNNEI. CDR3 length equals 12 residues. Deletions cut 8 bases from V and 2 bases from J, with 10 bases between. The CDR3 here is CASAEPTYEQYF. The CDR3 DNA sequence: TGTGCCAGCGCGGAACCTACCTACGAGCAGTACTTC.

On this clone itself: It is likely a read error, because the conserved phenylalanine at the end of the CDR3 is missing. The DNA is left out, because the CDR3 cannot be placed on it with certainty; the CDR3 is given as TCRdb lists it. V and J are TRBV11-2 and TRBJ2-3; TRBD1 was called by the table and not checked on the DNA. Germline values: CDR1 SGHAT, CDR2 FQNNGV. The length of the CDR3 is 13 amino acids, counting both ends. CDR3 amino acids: CASSLTTGAVPVG.

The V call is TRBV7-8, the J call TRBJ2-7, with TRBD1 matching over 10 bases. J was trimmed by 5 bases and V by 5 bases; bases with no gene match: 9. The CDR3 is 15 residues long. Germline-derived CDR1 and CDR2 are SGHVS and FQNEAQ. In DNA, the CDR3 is TGTGCCAGCAGCCCTTCGGACAGGGGGGAAGACGAGCAGTACTTC. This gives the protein CASSPSDRGEDEQYF.